This passage covers 18 T cell receptor beta chains from one sample sequenced in a study of cytomegalovirus exposure and HLA in healthy donors. Both 60 Vbeta primers and 13 Jbeta primers went into the PCR. The table came from immunoSEQ multiplex PCR; TCRdb's copy has only in-frame clones and leaves some out. The profile shows 100,000 to 150,000 clones, about 71% of them singletons. The sample comprised PBMCs. All receptors derive from a woman between 50 and 59 years old in good health and CMV-seronegative.

V is TRBV6-5 and J is TRBJ1-4; TRBD1 matches at 9 bases. CDR3 length equals 15 residues. With V trimmed by 5 bases and J by 5 bases, 6 bases remained unmatched. CDR1 is MNHEY and CDR2 is SVGAGI in the germline V gene. CDR3 sequence reads: CASSLPGQGNEKLFF. The DNA for the CDR3 is TGTGCCAGCAGTCTACCGGGACAGGGAAATGAAAAACTGTTTTTT.

The rearrangement links TRBV19 to TRBJ2-5; a possible D gene is TRBD2 (5 bases). The length of the CDR3 is 14 residues. The germline V gene has CDR1 LNHDA and CDR2 SQIVND (reference sequence). V lost 7 bases and J 4 bases, leaving 16 bases between the germline ends. CDR3 DNA sequence: TGTGCCAGTAACACCGGGGTAGGACGAGAGACCCAGTACTTC. It translates to CASNTGVGRETQYF.

This rearrangement joins TRBV19 to TRBJ1-2; 10 bases match TRBD1. The germline V gene encodes CDR1 LNHDA and CDR2 SQIVND (reference sequence). The V and J ends lost 5 bases and 8 bases, in that order; junction bases with no gene match: 8. The CDR3 totals 14 residues. For the CDR3, the DNA is TGTGCCAGTAGTGGTGACAGGGGGCCGGGAGGCTACACCTTC. Protein sequence: CASSGDRGPGGYTF.

V usage is TRBV19 and J usage is TRBJ2-1, with D perhaps matching TRBD2 (5 bases). This CDR3 has 15 amino acids. Trimming removed 0 bases at V and 3 bases at J, with 9 bases between. CDR1 and CDR2 from the germline V gene are LNHDA and SQIVND (reference sequence). The CDR3 here is CASSIDPGNYNEQFF. DNA for the CDR3: TGTGCCAGTAGTATAGATCCGGGGAACTACAATGAGCAGTTCTTC.

The chain joins TRBV25-1 to TRBJ2-5; 10 positions match TRBD1. Germline CDR1 MGHDK, CDR2 SYGVNS. Germline trimming cut 5 bases from V and 0 bases from J; bases unmatched to any gene: 6. The CDR3 totals 16 residues. The CDR3 region is CASSRGQGLYQETQYF. In DNA form, the CDR3 reads TGTGCCAGCAGTCGGGGACAGGGGTTGTACCAAGAGACCCAGTACTTC. The complete variable domain, with remaining parts taken from reference TRBV25-1 and TRBJ2-5, reads EADIYQTPRYLVIGTGKKITLECSQTMGHDKMYWYQQDPGMELHLIHYSYGVNSTEKGDLSSESTVSRIRTEHFPLTLESARPSHTSQYLCASSRGQGLYQETQYFGPGTRLLVL.

The V and J genes are TRBV7-9 and TRBJ1-1; D call uncertain. The CDR3 is 14 amino acids. In germline, CDR1 is SEHNR, CDR2 FQNEAQ (reference sequence). Trimming removed 0 bases from V and 6 bases from J, with 11 bases in between. The CDR3 region has the DNA TGTGCCAGCAGCTTAGCGCTAGGTCCCCCTGAAGCTTTCTTT. This gives the protein CASSLALGPPEAFF. Using reference TRBV7-9 and TRBJ1-1 for the parts outside the CDR3, the full variable domain is DTGVSQNPRHKITKRGQNVTFRCDPISEHNRLYWYRQTLGQGPEFLTYFQNEAQLEKSRLLSDRFSAERPKGSFSTLEIQRTEQGDSAMYLCASSLALGPPEAFFGQGTRLTVV.

V is TRBV11-2 and J is TRBJ2-7, with D unclear. V gave up 4 bases and J gave up 2 bases, with 12 bases separating them. The CDR3 contains 14 residues. Germline loops: CDR1 SGHAT, CDR2 FQNNGV. The CDR3 nucleotides read TGTGCCAGCAGCTCCCTCTCGCGGACCTACGAGCAGTACTTC. It yields the protein CASSSLSRTYEQYF.

The chain joins TRBV14 to TRBJ2-6; the D is unclear. This CDR3 is built from 13 residues. Germline CDR1 SGHDN, CDR2 FVKESK. Trimming stripped 2 bases from V and 8 bases from J, with 7 bases between. CDR3 DNA: TGTGCCAGCAGCCAATATAGCCCCAACGTCCTGACTTTC. It specifies CASSQYSPNVLTF.

The V and J genes are TRBV27 and TRBJ1-1, with TRBD1 matching 10 bases. CDR1 and CDR2 (germline): MNHEY, SMNVEV (reference sequence). The CDR3 spans 15 residues. J gave up 5 bases and V 6 bases, and 9 bases lay outside the gene matches. In DNA form, the CDR3 reads TGTGCCAGCAGACTTCTCGGGACAGGGGTTACTGAAGCTTTCTTT. It encodes CASRLLGTGVTEAFF.

The chain recombines TRBV19 with TRBJ1-2; possible D gene TRBD1, 6 bases. This CDR3 is built from 14 residues. Trimming removed 6 bases from V and 2 bases from J, with 13 bases in between. CDR1 is LNHDA and CDR2 is SQIVND in the germline V gene (reference sequence). The CDR3: CASRKTGTNYGYTF. CDR3 in DNA: TGTGCCAGTAGGAAGACAGGAACAAACTATGGCTACACCTTC.

The chain has TRBV7-2 and TRBJ2-1, with no clear D. The CDR3 is made up of 17 amino acids. V shed 5 bases and J shed 1 base, with 18 bases lying between them. Germline CDR1 reads SGHTA; CDR2 reads FQGNSA. The CDR3 DNA reads as TGTGCCAGCAGCACGAGGATGGTGGCGAGGTCCTACAATGAGCAGTTCTTC. This sequence encodes CASSTRMVARSYNEQFF.

The rearrangement joins TRBV28 to TRBJ2-2; D is unclear. Germline V gene lookup returns CDR1 MDHEN and CDR2 SYDVKM. Trimming removed 3 bases from V and 4 bases from J, with 12 bases in between. The CDR3 loop spans 15 amino acids. The CDR3: CASSFWPIRTGELFF. In nucleotides, the CDR3 is TGTGCCAGCAGTTTTTGGCCGATTCGCACCGGGGAGCTGTTTTTT.

The CDR3 is CASSLGRGVETQYF. The CDR3, as DNA: TGCGCCAGCAGCTTGGGCCGGGGAGTTGAGACCCAGTACTTC. V is TRBV5-1 and J is TRBJ2-5; maybe TRBD2 (5 bases). The CDR3 has 14 residues. The ends were cut back, 0 bases at V and 5 bases at J, with 11 bases in the middle. Germline-derived CDR1 and CDR2 are SGHRS and YFSETQ.

The V and J genes are TRBV27 and TRBJ2-1, with TRBD2 matching over 11 bases. Germline assignment: CDR1 MNHEY and CDR2 SMNVEV (reference sequence). The CDR3 loop spans 18 amino acids. V gave up 6 bases and J gave up 6 bases; unmatched junction bases: 16. CDR3 region: CASSPIDSTSGSSNEQFF. The CDR3, as DNA: TGTGCCAGCAGCCCAATAGATTCTACTAGCGGGAGTAGCAATGAGCAGTTCTTC.

The chain has TRBV23-1 and TRBJ2-1; D unresolved. TRBV23-1 is annotated as an ORF whose role is uncertain. There are 12 residues in the CDR3. V was pared by 2 bases and J by 5 bases, with 4 bases between. CDR3 residues: CASSQGHNEQFF. CDR3 nucleotide sequence: TGCGCCAGCAGTCAAGGGCACAATGAGCAGTTCTTC.

The chain has TRBV6-1 and TRBJ2-7; 8 bases are shared with TRBD1. The CDR3 sequence is 14 residues long. The V and J ends lost 5 bases and 3 bases, in that order; junction bases with no gene match: 6. The germline gives CDR1 MNHNS, CDR2 SASEGT. The CDR3, as DNA: TGTGCCAGCAGTAAGGACAGGGACCTCTACGAGCAGTACTTC. It codes for CASSKDRDLYEQYF.

This chain links TRBV6-5 with TRBJ1-1; 7 bases line up with TRBD1. J was trimmed by 1 base and V by 6 bases; bases with no gene match: 5. Looked up from germline, CDR1 is MNHEY and CDR2 is SVGAGI. The CDR3 has 14 residues. The CDR3: CASSQRDRNTEAFF. CDR3 DNA: TGTGCCAGCAGCCAGAGGGACAGGAACACTGAAGCTTTCTTT.

The V gene is TRBV28, the J gene TRBJ2-7, with D hard to call. Germline CDR1 and CDR2: MDHEN and SYDVKM. The CDR3 totals 11 residues. The V gene lost 5 bases and the J gene lost 3 bases, with 5 bases spanning the gap. CDR3 nucleotide sequence: TGTGCCAGCAGTCTCCTCTACGAGCAGTACTTC. Amino acids: CASSLLYEQYF.